The 17 T cell receptor beta chains below come from one sample, sequenced in a study of pediatric ulcerative colitis. Produced via immunoSEQ multiplex PCR; TCRdb's table is partial and in-frame only. The data show about 9,500 clones, approximately 88% seen once. What was sequenced was blood. The receptors originated from a girl between 5 and 17 years old with moderate ulcerative colitis.

The gene calls are TRBV7-2 and TRBJ1-2, with unresolved D. The CDR3 consists of 15 residues. Per germline, CDR1 SGHTA and CDR2 FQGNSA. Trimming removed 1 base at V and 3 bases at J, with 12 bases between. CDR3 protein: CASSLGPGYDYGYTF. The CDR3 DNA reads as TGTGCCAGCAGCTTAGGACCAGGTTACGACTATGGCTACACCTTC.

The chain couples TRBV18 to TRBJ1-1; D not certain. Trimming took off 2 bases at V and 5 bases at J, with 12 bases between the two ends. CDR3 length equals 14 residues. The germline gives CDR1 KGHSH, CDR2 LQKENI. The CDR3 spells CASSPMGIRTEAFF. As DNA, the CDR3 is TGTGCCAGCTCACCAATGGGAATTCGAACTGAAGCTTTCTTT.

The V and J genes are TRBV4-1 and TRBJ2-3; the match to TRBD2 covers 8 bases. Germline CDR1 MGHRA, CDR2 YSYEKL. This CDR3 is 14 amino acids long. V lost 1 base, J lost 5 bases, and 2 bases stayed unmatched. CDR3 sequence: CASSQAGRGDTQYF. CDR3 nucleotides: TGCGCCAGCAGCCAAGCCGGGAGGGGAGATACGCAGTATTTT.

The CDR3 reads CASSPRQRPNEKLFF. The CDR3 DNA reads as TGCGCCAGCAGCCCCAGGCAGCGCCCAAATGAAAAACTGTTTTTT. The rearrangement uses TRBV4-1 and TRBJ1-4; D gene uncertain. Trimming left V 4 bases short and J 5 bases short, with 14 bases between. Germline loops: CDR1 MGHRA, CDR2 YSYEKL. This CDR3 contains 15 residues.

This clone appeared once. J is TRBJ2-1 and V is TRBV6-6, with 7 positions matching TRBD1. This CDR3 is built from 16 residues. Trimming at V came to 2 bases and at J to 2 bases, leaving 6 bases not matched to a gene. Germline-derived CDR1 and CDR2 are MNHNY and SVGAGI (reference sequence). The CDR3 nucleotides read TGTGCCAGCAGTTACCTGGACAGGACGCCCTACAATGAGCAGTTCTTC. It is translated as CASSYLDRTPYNEQFF.

This clone was counted a few times. V gene TRBV6-1 combines with J gene TRBJ2-2; 8 bases agree with TRBD1. Trimming took 3 bases from V and 1 from J; bases not matched to a gene: 1. CDR1 is MNHNS, CDR2 SASEGT, per germline. The CDR3 sequence is 15 residues long. CDR3 coding DNA: TGTGCCAGCAGTGAGGGGACAGGGAACACCGGGGAGCTGTTTTTT. It codes for CASSEGTGNTGELFF.

V usage is TRBV10-3 and J usage is TRBJ2-1; D is unclear. The CDR3 is 12 amino acids. V shed 5 bases and J shed 5 bases, with 7 bases lying between them. Germline lookup yields CDR1 ENHRY and CDR2 SYGVKD. CDR3 in DNA: TGTGCCATCAGTAAGAATAACAATGAGCAGTTCTTC. It is translated as CAISKNNNEQFF.

This chain connects TRBV2 to TRBJ1-2; D may be TRBD1 (6 bases). With 8 bases removed from V and 4 bases from J, the gap between germline ends came to 11 bases. This CDR3 region has 12 residues. Germline-derived CDR1 and CDR2 are SNHLY and FYNNEI. The CDR3 loop is CASGTRPYGYTF. DNA for the CDR3: TGTGCCAGCGGGACAAGACCCTATGGCTACACCTTC. The whole variable domain, remainder taken from reference TRBV2 and TRBJ1-2, is EPEVTQTPSHQVTQMGQEVILRCVPISNHLYFYWYRQILGQKVEFLVSFYNNEISEKSEIFDDQFSVERPDGSNFTLKIRSTKLEDSAMYFCASGTRPYGYTFGSGTRLTVV.

The rearrangement links TRBV10-3 to TRBJ2-7; TRBD2 might be the D (6 bases). The CDR3 covers 13 residues. The germline CDR1 and CDR2 sequences are ENHRY and SYGVKD. Trimming removed 7 bases from V and 0 bases from J, with 10 bases in between. The CDR3 sequence: CAINAGSSYEQYF. DNA of the CDR3: TGTGCCATCAATGCCGGGAGCTCCTACGAGCAGTACTTC.

The J gene is TRBJ2-5, the V gene TRBV25-1; D is unclear. The germline CDR1 and CDR2 sequences are MGHDK and SYGVNS. The CDR3 consists of 14 residues. V lost 2 bases to trimming and J lost 6 bases, with 13 bases between them. CDR3 sequence: CASSEDGALKTQYF. CDR3 nucleotide sequence: TGTGCCAGCAGTGAAGACGGCGCACTAAAGACCCAGTACTTC.

The gene calls are TRBV9 and TRBJ2-1; the match to TRBD1 covers 9 bases. CDR3 size: 16 residues. Germline trimming cut 0 bases from V and 7 bases from J; bases unmatched to any gene: 8. In germline, CDR1 is SGDLS, CDR2 YYNGEE. In nucleotides, the CDR3 is TGTGCCAGCAGCGTAGGGGACAGGGTCTCTAGGAATGAGCAGTTCTTC. Translation: CASSVGDRVSRNEQFF.

This chain links TRBV18 with TRBJ1-2; no definite D call. V was trimmed by 0 bases and J by 3 bases, leaving 11 bases between them. The germline V gene has CDR1 KGHSH and CDR2 LQKENI. CDR3 length: 15 residues. The CDR3 loop reads CASSPPVAGDYGYTF. In DNA form, the CDR3 reads TGTGCCAGCTCACCACCGGTAGCAGGTGACTATGGCTACACCTTC.

The chain carries TRBV5-1 and TRBJ2-2; TRBD1 aligns across 10 bases. This CDR3 region has 14 residues. J lost 5 bases, V lost 4 bases, and 2 bases had no gene match. Germline V gene data show CDR1 as SGHRS and CDR2 as YFSETQ. The CDR3 loop is CASSGTGVTGELFF. The DNA for the CDR3 is TGCGCCAGCAGCGGGACAGGGGTTACCGGGGAGCTGTTTTTT.

The rearrangement joins TRBV19 to TRBJ1-2; the D gene is possibly TRBD1 (5 bases). This CDR3 comprises 15 residues. Germline V gene data show CDR1 as LNHDA and CDR2 as SQIVND (reference sequence). Trimming stripped 0 bases from V and 8 bases from J, with 16 bases between. CDR3 sequence reads: CASSIEPLSRGGYTF. For the CDR3, the DNA is TGTGCCAGTAGTATAGAACCCCTCTCAAGGGGAGGCTACACCTTC. The whole variable domain, remainder taken from reference TRBV19 and TRBJ1-2, is DGGITQSPKYLFRKEGQNVTLSCEQNLNHDAMYWYRQDPGQGLRLIYYSQIVNDFQKGDIAEGYSVSREKKESFPLTVTSAQKNPTAFYLCASSIEPLSRGGYTFGSGTRLTVV.

In DNA, the CDR3 is TGCGCCAAAGCCCTCGGCTCAGCGGGTCTCGGAACAGATACGCAGTATTTT. This codes for CAKALGSAGLGTDTQYF. The rearrangement uses TRBV10-1 and TRBJ2-3; possible D gene TRBD2, 6 bases. CDR3 size: 17 residues. Trimming left V 10 bases short and J 3 bases short, with 26 bases between. Germline loops: CDR1 WNHNN, CDR2 SYGVQD (reference sequence).

The chain employs TRBV19 and TRBJ2-1; 7 bases align to TRBD2. Looked up from germline, CDR1 is LNHDA and CDR2 is SQIVND (reference sequence). With 7 bases clipped from V and 5 bases from J, the junction kept 8 bases outside the gene matches. This CDR3 has 14 residues. This CDR3 is CASTPREIHNEQFF. The CDR3 region has the DNA TGTGCCAGTACTCCGCGGGAGATCCACAATGAGCAGTTCTTC.

The sample holds a few counts of this clone. The chain recombines TRBV18 with TRBJ1-5; 8 bases line up with TRBD1. Trimming at V came to 6 bases and at J to 1 base, leaving 2 bases not matched to a gene. Per the germline V gene, CDR1 is KGHSH and CDR2 is LQKENI. The CDR3 totals 14 residues. DNA of the CDR3: TGTGCCAGCTCTGGGACAGGCAGCAATCAGCCCCAGCATTTT. This gives the protein CASSGTGSNQPQHF.